This T cell receptor beta chain stems from a study of control samples from healthy donors and cancer patients. Trimming stripped 3 bases from V and 0 bases from J, with 11 bases between. The CDR3 consists of 14 residues. In germline, CDR1 is DFQATT, CDR2 SNEGSKA (reference sequence). Clones were read by immunoSEQ multiplex PCR, and TCRdb kept only the in-frame ones, dropping some. The sample contains around 130,000 clones, roughly nine tenths of which appear only once. The receptor was derived from a man aged 50 to 59 with head and neck cancer. This chain connects TRBV20-1 to TRBJ1-1; TRBD1 is a possible D gene (5 bases). Sequences were obtained from PBMCs. As DNA, the CDR3 is TGCAGTGCTAGTTTGCAGGGCCTGAACACTGAAGCTTTCTTT. Protein sequence: CSASLQGLNTEAFF.